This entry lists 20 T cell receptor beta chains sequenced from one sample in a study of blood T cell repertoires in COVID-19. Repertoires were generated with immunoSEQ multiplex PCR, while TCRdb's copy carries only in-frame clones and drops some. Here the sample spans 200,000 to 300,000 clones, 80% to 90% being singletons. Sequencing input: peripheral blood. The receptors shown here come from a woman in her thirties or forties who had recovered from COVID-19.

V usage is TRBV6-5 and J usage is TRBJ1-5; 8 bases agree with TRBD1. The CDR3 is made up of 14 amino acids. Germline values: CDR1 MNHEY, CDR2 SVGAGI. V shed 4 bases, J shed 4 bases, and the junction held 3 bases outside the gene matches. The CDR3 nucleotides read TGTGCCAGCAGTTCTAGACAGGGGAATCAGCCCCAGCATTTT. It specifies CASSSRQGNQPQHF.

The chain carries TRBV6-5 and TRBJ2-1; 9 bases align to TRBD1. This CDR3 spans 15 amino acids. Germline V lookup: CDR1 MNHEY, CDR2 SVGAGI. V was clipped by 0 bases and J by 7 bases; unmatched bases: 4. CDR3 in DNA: TGTGCCAGCAGTTACTCGAACAGGGGGCAAAATGAGCAGTTCTTC. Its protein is CASSYSNRGQNEQFF.

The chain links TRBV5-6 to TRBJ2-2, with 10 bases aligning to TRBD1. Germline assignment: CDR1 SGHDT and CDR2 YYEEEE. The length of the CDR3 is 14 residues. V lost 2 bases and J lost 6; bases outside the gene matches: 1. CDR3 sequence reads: CASSFGTGAGELFF. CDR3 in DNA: TGTGCCAGCAGCTTTGGGACAGGGGCCGGGGAGCTGTTTTTT. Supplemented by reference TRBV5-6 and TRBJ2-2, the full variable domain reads DAGVTQSPTHLIKTRGQQVTLRCSPKSGHDTVSWYQQALGQGPQFIFQYYEEEERQRGNFPDRFSGHQFPNYSSELNVNALLLGDSALYLCASSFGTGAGELFFGEGSRLTVL.

CDR3 nucleotide sequence: TGTGCCAGCAGTGGACTAGCGGGGGGGGAACGACAGTTCTTC. The encoded protein is CASSGLAGGERQFF. The V and J genes are TRBV2 and TRBJ2-1; 14 positions match TRBD2. The V and J ends lost 4 bases and 13 bases, in that order; junction bases with no gene match: 6. CDR1 SNHLY and CDR2 FYNNEI come from the germline V gene. This CDR3 has 14 amino acids.

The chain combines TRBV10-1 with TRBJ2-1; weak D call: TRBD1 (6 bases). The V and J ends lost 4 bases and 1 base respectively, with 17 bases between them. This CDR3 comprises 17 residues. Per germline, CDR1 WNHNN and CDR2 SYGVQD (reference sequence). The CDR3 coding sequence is TGCGCCAGCAGTGCCAGGGGCAGGGGTGGTTCCTACAATGAGCAGTTCTTC. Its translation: CASSARGRGGSYNEQFF.

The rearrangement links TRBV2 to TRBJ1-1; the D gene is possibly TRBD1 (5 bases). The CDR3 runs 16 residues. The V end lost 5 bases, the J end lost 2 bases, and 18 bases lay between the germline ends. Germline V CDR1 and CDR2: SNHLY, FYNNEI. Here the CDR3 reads CASSPLLTVINTEAFF. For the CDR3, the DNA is TGTGCCAGCAGTCCGCTACTGACAGTTATAAACACTGAAGCTTTCTTT.

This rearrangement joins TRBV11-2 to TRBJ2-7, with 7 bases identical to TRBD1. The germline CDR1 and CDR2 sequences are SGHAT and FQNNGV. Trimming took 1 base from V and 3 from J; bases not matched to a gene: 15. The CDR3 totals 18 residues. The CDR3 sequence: CASSLVAAIGQVFYEQYF. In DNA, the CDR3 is TGTGCCAGCAGCTTAGTTGCGGCAATCGGACAGGTATTCTACGAGCAGTACTTC.

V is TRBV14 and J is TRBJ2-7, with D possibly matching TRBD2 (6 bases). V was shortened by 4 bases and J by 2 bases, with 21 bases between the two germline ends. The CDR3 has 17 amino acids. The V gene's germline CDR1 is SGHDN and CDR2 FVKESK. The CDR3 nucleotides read TGTGCCAGCAGCCCCCCCCCTGGGGGGACTGAGGCCTACGAGCAGTACTTC. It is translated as CASSPPPGGTEAYEQYF.

The CDR3 nucleotides are TGTGCCAGCAGCTTACCGCCGGGACAGGGTACCGGGAACACTGAAGCTTTCTTT. Translation: CASSLPPGQGTGNTEAFF. The chain carries TRBV7-9 and TRBJ1-1, with 9 bases that match TRBD1. Trimming at V came to 2 bases and at J to 1 base, leaving 11 bases not matched to a gene. Germline V gene lookup returns CDR1 SEHNR and CDR2 FQNEAQ (reference sequence). The CDR3 runs 18 residues.

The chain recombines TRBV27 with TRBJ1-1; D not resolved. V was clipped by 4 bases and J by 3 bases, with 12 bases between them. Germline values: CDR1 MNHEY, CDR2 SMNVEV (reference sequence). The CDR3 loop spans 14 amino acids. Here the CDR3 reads CASSSRAGYTEAFF. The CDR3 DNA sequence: TGTGCCAGCAGTTCGCGGGCCGGTTACACTGAAGCTTTCTTT.

The CDR3 is CASIDLQGLGNQPQHF. The CDR3 DNA is TGTGCCAGCATCGATCTTCAGGGGCTGGGCAATCAGCCCCAGCATTTT. The chain has TRBV6-6 and TRBJ1-5; D is possibly TRBD1 (6 bases). The CDR3 extends over 16 amino acids. Trimming took off 7 bases at V and 2 bases at J, with 18 bases between the two ends. The germline gives CDR1 MNHNY, CDR2 SVGAGI (reference sequence).

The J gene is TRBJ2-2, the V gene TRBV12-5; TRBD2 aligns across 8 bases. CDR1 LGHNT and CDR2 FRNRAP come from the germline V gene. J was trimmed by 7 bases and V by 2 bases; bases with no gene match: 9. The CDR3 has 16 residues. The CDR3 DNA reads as TGTGCTAGTGGTTTGCCGACGGGGGGGCGAATCGGGGAGCTGTTTTTT. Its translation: CASGLPTGGRIGELFF.

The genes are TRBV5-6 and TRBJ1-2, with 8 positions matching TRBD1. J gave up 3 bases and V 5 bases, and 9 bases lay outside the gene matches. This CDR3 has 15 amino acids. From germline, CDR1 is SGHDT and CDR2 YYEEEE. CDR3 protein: CASRPQGVTYYGYTF. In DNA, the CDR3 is TGTGCCAGCAGACCACAGGGGGTAACCTACTATGGCTACACCTTC.

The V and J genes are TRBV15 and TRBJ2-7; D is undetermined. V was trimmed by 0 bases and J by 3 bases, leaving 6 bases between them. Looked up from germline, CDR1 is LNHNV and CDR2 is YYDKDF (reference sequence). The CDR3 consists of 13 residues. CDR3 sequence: CATSREISYEQYF. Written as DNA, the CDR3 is TGTGCCACCAGCAGAGAAATTAGCTACGAGCAGTACTTC.

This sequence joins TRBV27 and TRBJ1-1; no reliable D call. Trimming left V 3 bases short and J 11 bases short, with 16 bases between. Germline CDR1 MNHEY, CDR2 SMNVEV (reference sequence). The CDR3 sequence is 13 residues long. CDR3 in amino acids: CASSFSGTRRAFF. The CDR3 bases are TGTGCCAGCAGTTTCTCGGGCACCCGGAGGGCTTTCTTT.

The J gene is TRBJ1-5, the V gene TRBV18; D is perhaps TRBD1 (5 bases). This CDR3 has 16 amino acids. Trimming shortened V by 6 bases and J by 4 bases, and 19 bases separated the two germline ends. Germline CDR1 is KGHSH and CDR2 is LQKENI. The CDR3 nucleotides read TGTGCCAGCTCCCTATCGAGAACAGGCCTTAATCAGCCCCAGCATTTT. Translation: CASSLSRTGLNQPQHF.

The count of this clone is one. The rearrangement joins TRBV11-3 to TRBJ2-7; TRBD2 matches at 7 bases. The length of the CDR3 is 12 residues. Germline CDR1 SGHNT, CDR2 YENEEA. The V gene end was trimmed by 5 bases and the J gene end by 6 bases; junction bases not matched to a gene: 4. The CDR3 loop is CASSPGGGEQYF. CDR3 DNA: TGTGCCAGCAGCCCCGGCGGGGGCGAGCAGTACTTC.

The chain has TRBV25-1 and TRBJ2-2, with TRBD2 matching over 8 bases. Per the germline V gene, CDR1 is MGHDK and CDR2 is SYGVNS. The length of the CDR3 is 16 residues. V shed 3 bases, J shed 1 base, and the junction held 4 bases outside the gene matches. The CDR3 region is CASSERGAGNTGELFF. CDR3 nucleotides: TGTGCCAGCAGTGAGCGGGGGGCAGGGAACACCGGGGAGCTGTTTTTT.

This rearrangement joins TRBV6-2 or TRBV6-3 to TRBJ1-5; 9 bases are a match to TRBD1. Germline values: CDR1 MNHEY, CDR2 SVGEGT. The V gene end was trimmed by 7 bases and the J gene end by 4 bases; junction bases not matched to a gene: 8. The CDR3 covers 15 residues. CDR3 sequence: CASNPLGQGNQPQHF. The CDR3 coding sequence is TGTGCCAGCAACCCCCTGGGACAGGGAAATCAGCCCCAGCATTTT.

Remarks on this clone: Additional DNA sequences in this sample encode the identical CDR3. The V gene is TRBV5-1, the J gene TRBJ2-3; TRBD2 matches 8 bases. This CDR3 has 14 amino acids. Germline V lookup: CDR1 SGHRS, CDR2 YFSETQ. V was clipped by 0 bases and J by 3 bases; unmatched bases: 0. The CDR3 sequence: CASSLGGGTDTQYF. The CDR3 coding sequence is TGCGCCAGCAGCTTGGGCGGGGGGACAGATACGCAGTATTTT.